The count of the clone carrying this T cell receptor beta chain is one. Its antigen is not known. The length of the CDR3 is 13 residues. Germline CDR1 reads LGHDT; CDR2 reads YNNKEL (reference sequence). Trimming removed 4 bases at V and 4 bases at J, with 8 bases between. CDR3 sequences, V/J genes, frequencies and template counts came from survey-depth TCRbeta sequencing. Here immunoSEQ multiplex PCR was the method, and the copy in TCRdb shows in-frame clones only, minus some. The table has roughly 25,000 clones, more than 80% seen once. This sample was taken from a study of tissue T cells after allogeneic stem cell transplantation. The wider study: Enrolled prospectively were adult allogeneic hematopoietic cell transplant recipients whose graft-versus-host disease was steroid-refractory.

Study-wide findings and caveats: Only a limited share of tissue TCRs appeared in blood or spleen.

Sample: blood, taken before transplantation. This receptor was obtained from a male donor at least 60 years old who later had graft-versus-host disease after an allogeneic stem cell transplant. V usage is TRBV3-1 (or the pseudogene TRBV3-2) and J usage is TRBJ2-1, with D hard to call. The CDR3 sequence is CASSPGRYNEQFF. Here the CDR3 DNA reads TGTGCCAGCAGCCCCGGACGGTACAATGAGCAGTTCTTC.